This note documents a single TCR beta chain sequence. V lost 1 base and J lost 7, with 17 bases in between. Germline CDR1 reads SGHAT; CDR2 reads FQNNGV. The CDR3 spans 16 residues. The data originate from a study of blood T cell repertoires in COVID-19. Turning to the study itself: Collection of acute and convalescent COVID-19 samples took place in the United States, Italy and Spain. T cells, B-cell-depleted T cells, or PBMCs supplied cDNA or gDNA.

As originally analysed: The authors estimated nucleated cell counts from reference gene primer amplification. Sequencing was performed with immunoSEQ multiplex PCR; in TCRdb, only in-frame clones are kept and a portion is missing. V and J calls and clone size are those listed in that table; D and trimming were worked out from the DNA. The sample has tens of thousands of clones, approximately 90% seen once. The sample comprised peripheral blood. This TCR derives from a man in his fifties or sixties with acute or convalescent COVID-19. The gene calls are TRBV11-2 and TRBJ2-1, with D tentatively TRBD1 (8 bases). As DNA, the CDR3 is TGTGCCAGCAGCTTAGGGAAGACAGGGGAGGGAAATGAGCAGTTCTTC. Translating it yields CASSLGKTGEGNEQFF.